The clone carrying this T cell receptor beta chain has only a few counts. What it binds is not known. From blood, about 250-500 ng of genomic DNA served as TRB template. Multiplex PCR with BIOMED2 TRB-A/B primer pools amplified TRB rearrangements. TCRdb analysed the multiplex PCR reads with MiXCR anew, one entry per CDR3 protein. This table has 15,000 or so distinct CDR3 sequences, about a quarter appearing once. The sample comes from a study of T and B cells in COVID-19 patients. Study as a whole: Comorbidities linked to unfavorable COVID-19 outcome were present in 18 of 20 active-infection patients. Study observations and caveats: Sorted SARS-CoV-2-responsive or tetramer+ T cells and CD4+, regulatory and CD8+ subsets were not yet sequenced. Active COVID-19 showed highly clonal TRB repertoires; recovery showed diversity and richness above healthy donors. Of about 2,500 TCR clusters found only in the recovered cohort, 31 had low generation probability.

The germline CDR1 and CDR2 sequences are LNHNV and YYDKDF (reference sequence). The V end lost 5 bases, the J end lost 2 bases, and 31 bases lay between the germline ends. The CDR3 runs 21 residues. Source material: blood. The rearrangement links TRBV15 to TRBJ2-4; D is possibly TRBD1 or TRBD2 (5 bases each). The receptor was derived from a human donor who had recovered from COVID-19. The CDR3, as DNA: TGTGCCACCAGCGGATATGGAGGAACAGGAGGAAGGTTTGGAACCAAAAACATTCAGTACTTC. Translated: CATSGYGGTGGRFGTKNIQYF. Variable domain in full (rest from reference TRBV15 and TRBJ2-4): DAMVIQNPRYQVTQFGKPVTLSCSQTLNHNVMYWYQQKSSQAPKLLFHYYDKDFNNEADTPDNFQSRRPNTSFCFLDIRSPGLGDTAMYLCATSGYGGTGGRFGTKNIQYFGAGTRLSVL.